This TCR beta chain was recovered during a study of T cell repertoires in cytomegalovirus infection. Study context: A matching HLA type, together with CMV infection, was signaled by public TCR beta signatures.

The CDR3 extends over 14 amino acids. The germline CDR1 and CDR2 sequences are SGHTA and FQGNSA. Trimming took 5 bases from V and 6 from J; bases not matched to a gene: 6. MiXCR was run by TCRdb on the reads, yielding one entry per CDR3 protein. The repertoire holds 200,000 or so distinct CDR3 sequences, with under 25% as singletons. This clonotype appeared a few times. Antigen specificity is unknown. Study results and caveats: The ex vivo response was dominated by HLA-C-restricted CMV-specific TCR beta clonotypes. Summed frequency of public TCR beta families distinguished CMV carriers with the relevant HLA.

Sequenced sample: PBMCs. J is TRBJ1-4 and V is TRBV7-2, with TRBD1 matching over 7 bases. This clonotype originated in a human donor in good health (CMV status not recorded). Some clones in this sample may be carry-over from other donors' samples. In nucleotides, the CDR3 is TGTGCCAGCAGCAACCGGGACAGTTATGAAAAACTGTTTTTT. Protein product: CASSNRDSYEKLFF. Combining the CDR3 with reference TRBV7-2 and TRBJ1-4 gives the whole variable domain GAGVSQSPSNKVTEKGKDVELRCDPISGHTALYWYRQSLGQGLEFLIYFQGNSAPDKSGLPSDRFSAERTGGSVSTLTIQRTQQEDSAVYLCASSNRDSYEKLFFGSGTQLSVL.